The entry below describes one T cell receptor beta chain. Germline-derived CDR1 and CDR2 are SGHDT and YYEEEE. This CDR3 comprises 14 residues. Trimming removed 0 bases at V and 4 bases at J, with 10 bases between. The sample is drawn from a study of identical twins. cDNA molecules carried unique molecular identifiers, and template switching added a universal primer site. Each CDR3 protein is one row after TCRdb ran MiXCR on the 5' RACE reads. In the table there are approximately 190,000 distinct CDR3 sequences, roughly 15% of which are singletons. The same data also went into a second study, on T cells expressing NK-cell markers. This second report adds: The TCR beta repertoires were obtained from sorted CD3+CD56+NKG2C+, CD3+CD56+NKG2C- and CD3+CD56-NKG2C+ T cells. CD8+ T cells in 5 or 6 donors included dominant NKG2C+ clonotypes at about 1.0-7.0%. One observes that, in a few donors, these clonotypes were also the leading ones within the CD3+CD56-NKG2C+ fraction.

The sequencing sample was made of CD8+ T cells sorted from blood. The receptor was isolated from a woman in her late teens or twenties in good health. V usage is TRBV5-6 and J usage is TRBJ1-2; D might be TRBD1 (5 bases). The DNA of the CDR3 is TGTGCCAGCAGCTTGGCCGGGGCAGGCTATGGCTACACCTTC. It encodes CASSLAGAGYGYTF.